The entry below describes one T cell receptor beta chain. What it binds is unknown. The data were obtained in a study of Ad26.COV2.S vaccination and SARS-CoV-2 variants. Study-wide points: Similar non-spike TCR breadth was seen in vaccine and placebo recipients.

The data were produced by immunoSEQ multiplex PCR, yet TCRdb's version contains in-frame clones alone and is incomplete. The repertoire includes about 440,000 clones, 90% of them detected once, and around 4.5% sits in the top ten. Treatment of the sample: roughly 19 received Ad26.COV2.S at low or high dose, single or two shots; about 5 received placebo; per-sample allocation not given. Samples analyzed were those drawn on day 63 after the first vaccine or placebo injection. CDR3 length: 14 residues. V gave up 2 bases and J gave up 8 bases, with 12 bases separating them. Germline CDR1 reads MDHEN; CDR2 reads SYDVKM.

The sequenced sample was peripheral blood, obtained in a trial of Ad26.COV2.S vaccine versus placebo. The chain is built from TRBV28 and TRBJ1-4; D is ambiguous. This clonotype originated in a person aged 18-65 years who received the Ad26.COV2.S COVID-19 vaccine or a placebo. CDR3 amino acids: CASSLGLTKEKLFF. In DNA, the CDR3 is TGTGCCAGCAGTTTAGGACTAACCAAGGAAAAACTGTTTTTT.